This T cell receptor beta chain comes out of a study of identical twins. Trimming shortened V by 0 bases and J by 5 bases, and 4 bases separated the two germline ends. Germline CDR1 SGHAT, CDR2 FQNNGV. The length of the CDR3 is 12 residues. This clonotype was detected ten times or more. Each CDR3 protein is one row after TCRdb ran MiXCR on the 5' RACE reads. This table holds around 570,000 distinct CDR3 sequences, over 8.5% found once. The sample was also reused in another study, on yellow fever vaccine responses in identical twins. In that study: Each twin's T cell response to the vaccine was reported to look partly convergent and partly personalized.

The sample consisted of PBMCs. The rearrangement links TRBV11-2 to TRBJ2-5, with D uncertain. The TCR sequence derives from a woman aged 18-29 years in good health. CDR3 DNA sequence: TGTGCCAGCAGCTTAGAACTCGAGACCCAGTACTTC. Its protein product is CASSLELETQYF.